One sample yielded the 15 T cell receptor beta chains listed below, sequenced in a study of T cell responses to AZD1222 COVID-19 vaccine (dated by TCRdb to the early 2020s). The time point label corresponds to: baseline before first vaccination. Library preparation used the immunoSEQ multiplex PCR assay. The immuneACCESS repertoire file appears here via TCRdb, limited to in-frame rearrangements. These files lack a portion of the clones; in checked studies, under half of the deficit traces to unresolved V genes, and the cause of the others is not known. This sample is represented by under 150,000 clones; 93% of them were singletons. Around 5.9% of the sample is held by the ten biggest clonotypes. The source was peripheral blood, collected on day 0 of AZD1222 vaccination. Receptors were obtained from an adult in good health.

The V call is TRBV5-1, the J call TRBJ2-7, with 7 nucleotides matching TRBD1. This CDR3 comprises 15 residues. Germline lookup yields CDR1 SGHRS and CDR2 YFSETQ. V was clipped by 1 base and J by 4 bases; unmatched bases: 8. The DNA of the CDR3 is TGCGCCAGCAGCTTGACCCCGGGACAGAGGTACGAGCAGTACTTC. Translation gives CASSLTPGQRYEQYF.

This chain links TRBV29-1 with TRBJ1-4; possibly TRBD1 for D (6 bases). Between the trimmed V and J ends, which lost 3 bases and 8 bases, there was a span of 19 bases. Germline V CDR1 and CDR2: SQVTM, ANQGSEA. CDR3 size: 15 residues. CDR3 sequence reads: CSVESMGAGREKLFF. In nucleotides, the CDR3 is TGCAGCGTTGAGTCGATGGGGGCAGGGAGGGAAAAACTGTTTTTT.

This chain uses TRBV4-1 with TRBJ1-1, with D unclear. The germline V gene encodes CDR1 MGHRA and CDR2 YSYEKL. V gave up 1 base and J gave up 5 bases, with 11 bases separating them. The CDR3 has 14 residues. The CDR3 DNA is TGCGCCAGCAGCCAAGTGGCCGTTCGGACTGAAGCTTTCTTT. Amino acids: CASSQVAVRTEAFF.

The chain uses TRBV10-3 and TRBJ1-2; D ambiguous. Between the trimmed V and J ends, which lost 3 bases and 2 bases, there was a span of 10 bases. Germline CDR1 is ENHRY and CDR2 is SYGVKD. This CDR3 spans 14 amino acids. CDR3 amino acids: CAISDWTANYGYTF. The CDR3 DNA follows: TGTGCCATCAGTGATTGGACGGCGAACTATGGCTACACCTTC.

The V and J genes are TRBV29-1 and TRBJ2-5; no clear D gene. V was clipped by 0 bases and J by 1 base, with 6 bases between them. CDR1 and CDR2 from the germline V gene are SQVTM and ANQGSEA. The CDR3 has 13 residues. CDR3 nucleotide sequence: TGCAGCGTTGAAGACCTCTTCCAAGAGACCCAGTACTTC. This codes for CSVEDLFQETQYF.

V usage is TRBV27 and J usage is TRBJ2-7; D gene uncertain. This CDR3 is built from 15 residues. From germline, CDR1 is MNHEY and CDR2 SMNVEV (reference sequence). V lost 9 bases and J lost 5, with 23 bases in between. CDR3 sequence reads: CASHPRIPLLHEQYF. The CDR3, as DNA: TGTGCCAGTCATCCCCGGATCCCACTCCTCCACGAGCAGTACTTC.

This sequence joins TRBV7-6 and TRBJ1-1, with 7 bases aligning to TRBD1. V lost 4 bases and J lost 7; bases outside the gene matches: 6. Germline V gene lookup returns CDR1 SGHVS and CDR2 FNYEAQ. The CDR3 extends over 13 amino acids. The CDR3 spells CASSSLWDSEAFF. Here the CDR3 DNA reads TGTGCCAGCAGCTCCCTCTGGGACAGTGAAGCTTTCTTT.

The chain recombines TRBV6-5 with TRBJ1-2, with a possible D match to TRBD1 (6 bases). The germline V gene has CDR1 MNHEY and CDR2 SVGAGI. This CDR3 has 12 residues. V was shortened by 5 bases and J by 8 bases, with 12 bases between the two germline ends. CDR3 sequence (DNA): TGTGCCAGCAGTCCAGGGGCGCAAGGCTACACCTTC. Protein: CASSPGAQGYTF.

The chain combines TRBV12-3 or TRBV12-4 with TRBJ1-1; tentative D call: TRBD1 (5 bases). Trimming took 7 bases from V and 8 from J, leaving 14 bases between them. The CDR3 is 12 amino acids. The CDR3 is CASTLGGREAFF. The CDR3 coding sequence is TGTGCCAGCACCTTGGGGGGGAGAGAAGCTTTCTTT.

The chain carries TRBV29-1 and TRBJ1-2, with TRBD1 matching 7 bases. The CDR3 runs to 12 residues. The germline gives CDR1 SQVTM, CDR2 ANQGSEA. V gave up 4 bases and J gave up 2 bases; unmatched junction bases: 1. This chain's CDR3 is CSVAGGNYGYTF. CDR3 nucleotides: TGCAGCGTTGCAGGGGGGAACTATGGCTACACCTTC.

The rearrangement joins TRBV7-3 to TRBJ1-1, with D tentatively TRBD1 (5 bases). In germline, CDR1 is SGHTA, CDR2 FQGTGA. This CDR3 is built from 15 residues. The ends were cut back, 5 bases at V and 2 bases at J, with 15 bases in the middle. The CDR3 nucleotides read TGTGCCAGCAGCCGCCAAGGGGTGGGAAACACTGAAGCTTTCTTT. It encodes CASSRQGVGNTEAFF.

This clone is a singleton in its sample. The V and J genes are TRBV9 and TRBJ1-4; 7 positions match TRBD1. The germline CDR1 and CDR2 sequences are SGDLS and YYNGEE. The CDR3 runs 17 residues. The J segment lost 3 bases and the V segment lost 3 bases, leaving 11 bases of the junction unmatched. The CDR3 here is CASSAEHRGEANEKLFF. The CDR3 DNA reads as TGTGCCAGCAGCGCCGAACACAGGGGAGAGGCTAATGAAAAACTGTTTTTT.

This clone was detected only once. The chain uses TRBV6-5 and TRBJ2-7; 8 bases align to TRBD2. The germline CDR1 and CDR2 sequences are MNHEY and SVGAGI. V shed 2 bases, J shed 4 bases, and the junction held 7 bases outside the gene matches. CDR3 length equals 15 residues. In nucleotides, the CDR3 is TGTGCCAGCAGTTACGGGCTAGCGGGTAGGTACGAGCAGTACTTC. Amino acids: CASSYGLAGRYEQYF.

CDR3 bases: TGCGCCAGCAGCTCAGGCCTATCGGGCTCTGGAAACACCATATATTTT. Translated, it gives CASSSGLSGSGNTIYF. The chain couples TRBV5-1 to TRBJ1-3, with D hard to call. This CDR3 spans 16 amino acids. CDR1 and CDR2 (germline): SGHRS, YFSETQ. With 3 bases removed from V and 0 bases from J, the gap between germline ends came to 13 bases.

This clone turned up a few times. The chain couples TRBV27 to TRBJ2-7, with a weak D call TRBD2 (5 bases). Trimming left V 4 bases short and J 1 base short, with 17 bases between. The CDR3 totals 16 residues. The germline V gene encodes CDR1 MNHEY and CDR2 SMNVEV (reference sequence). CDR3: CASSSLGSSTSYEQYF. CDR3 nucleotides: TGTGCCAGCAGTTCACTAGGATCCTCCACTTCCTACGAGCAGTACTTC.